This T cell receptor (beta chain) was recorded in a study of blood T cell repertoires in COVID-19 (dated by TCRdb to about 2020). Background for the entire study: Samples covering the acute and convalescent phases of COVID-19 were provided by collaborators in the United States, Italy and Spain. Deeply sampled blood TCRbeta repertoires from subjects exposed to, actively infected with, or recovered from COVID-19 were included in the dataset. Samples were obtained from the ongoing ImmuneRACE study (first 160 participants) and from over a thousand subjects provided by 6 global collaborators. Sample metadata almost always included a de-identified subject ID, COVID-19 status, age in years and sex. HLA class I and class II types, where available, came from metadata supplied by the sample provider rather than from assay-based typing. A freely available public database, intended as a resource for researchers studying the immune response to SARS-CoV-2, is where the repertoires were released. The prospective study material was composed of cDNA or gDNA derived from T cells, B-cell-depleted T cells, or PBMCs. Points the paper makes about the study in general: How much clinical and demographic metadata was included differed by source and by participant, and the metadata was provided uncurated.

Each collaborating institution followed its own protocols to collect whole blood in K2EDTA tubes. For TCRbeta analysis, collaborators shipped samples in one of three forms: frozen whole blood, isolated PBMCs, or DNA extracted from either of those sample types. The table lists this clone with a few counts. Its antigen is unknown. No qualities accompany the bases; no much larger clone lies one base away. Via the germline V gene (reference sequence), CDR1 is MNHEY and CDR2 SMNVEV. The germline ends are 8 bases apart after V is trimmed by 1 base and J by 8 bases. The CDR3 holds 13 amino acids from the cysteine to the phenylalanine. Left in the record is the CDR3 DNA by itself, 39 bases read in frame from the first base. TCRbeta CDR3 regions were amplified from genomic DNA using the immunoSEQ Assay, a bias-controlled multiplex PCR. Turning to the authors' computational methods: Nucleated cell counts per sample were estimated from amplification of reference gene primers within the assay. Sequence reads were collapsed and filtered to measure the absolute abundance of every unique TCRbeta CDR3 rearrangement. Productive Simpson clonality was computed per sample as the square root of Simpson's diversity index over productive rearrangements. TCRdb provides this immuneACCESS table in a form limited to in-frame rearrangements. Some clones are lacking; in checked studies, under half of them reflect an unresolved V gene, and why the rest are absent is not known. The D gene and trimming were derived from the DNA, and the V and J assignments and clone size from that table. The sample profile shows about 100,000 clones; roughly 71% of them were found once. 5% to 6.5% of the sample rests with the top ten.

The receptor comes from an elderly man with acute or convalescent COVID-19. The chain couples TRBV27 to TRBJ1-4; the D gene is not confidently resolved. Sequenced: peripheral blood. The CDR3 has the sequence CASSLFRGEKLFF. DNA sequence: TGTGCCAGCAGTTTATTCAGAGGGGAAAAACTGTTTTTT.